Given below is one TCR beta chain in context. Ten or more counts support this clonotype. Its binding antigen is unknown. Base qualities are not provided; no much larger clone lies one nucleotide away. These data belong to a study of T cells in Graves' hyperthyroidism and ophthalmopathy (dated by TCRdb to between 2019 and 2020). Study-wide context: Peripheral blood samples were taken at initial diagnosis, before any treatment was given. A discovery cohort of roughly 96 patients, 43 with Graves' ophthalmopathy and 55 to 60 with stable Graves' hyperthyroidism, was used to find distinguishing TCR V-J signatures. Whether ophthalmopathy could be predicted prospectively was tested in an independent validation cohort made up of approximately 19 hyperthyroidism patients plus 17 patients who later progressed to ophthalmopathy. The roughly 91 discovery patients were randomly split 7:3 into training and test sets. In addition, the study compared T-cell repertoires in thyroid tissue and in blood from five to seven Graves' hyperthyroidism patients. Following sampling, methimazole starting at 30 mg daily was given to hyperthyroidism patients, and high-dose intravenous methylprednisolone was given to ophthalmopathy patients. TCR Vbeta CDR3 sequencing of some 140 peripheral blood samples (roughly 41 ophthalmopathy, around 80 hyperthyroidism and approximately 17 progressor patients) is reported in the paper.

The V and J ends are trimmed by 1 base and 3 bases, leaving 9 bases between them. From cysteine to phenylalanine, the CDR3 is 14 amino acids long. The only DNA kept is the CDR3, 42 bases in frame from the first base. From the germline V gene, CDR1 is MDHEN and CDR2 is SYDVKM. A patient counted as having stable Graves' hyperthyroidism if no progression to ophthalmopathy occurred over 18 months of follow-up. Hyperthyroidism patients were newly diagnosed, had a disease duration of under 2 months, and were aged 18 to 65 years. Exclusion was applied to patients with uncontrolled infections, other autoimmune diseases, pregnancy or lactation. Diagnoses were based on clinical symptoms, serum thyroxine and TRAb, thyroid ultrasound and orbital computed tomography. PBMCs were separated from under 12 ml of fresh peripheral blood using Ficoll-Paque density gradient centrifugation. Total RNA was extracted with Trizol reagent, and quality was checked on an Agilent 2100 Bioanalyzer.

The TCR beta CDR3 regions were amplified from the RNA transcripts. For the first round of RT-PCR on the TCR CDR3, the HTBI primer set was used together with the Qiagen OneStep RT-PCR kit. Libraries were constructed in a second round of multiplex PCR, after which size selection and purification were carried out. The libraries were sequenced on an Illumina HiSeq2000 using paired-end 100 bp reads. The study's own analysis went as follows. SOAPnuke was used to process the raw data, with reads discarded if the reads contained adapters or uncalled bases, had a mean Phred below 15, or lacked an exact constant-primer or identifier match. COPE v1.2.5 was used to merge high-quality paired reads, and clonotypes were defined as unique nucleotide sequences. MiTCR v1.1 was used to align clonotypes to the IMGT TRBV, TRBD and TRBJ reference segments. Only V-J combinations with frequency above 0.0001, covering about 99% of repertoires, were analysed. The TCS score was defined as the ratio of F50 (clonal expansion) to E x V (chaos), calculated using BLOSUM62-based TCRdist between CDR3 peptides within each V-J. Welch's t-statistics and random forest reduced some 510 V-J features to 10 to 15, which were used in a naive Bayes classifier (R e1071). Starting from the raw public reads, TCRdb applied fastp trimming at Q25, assembled clones with MiXCR and retained in-frame beta chains. Each entry merges the rows of one CDR3 protein and shows their most common DNA and genes. V and J calls and clone size were set by TCRdb, not the authors. Within this sample are under 450,000 distinct CDR3 sequences, with about a sixth of them counted one time only. Together, the top ten hold approximately 7.5% of the sample.

The full study reports these points: A 13 V-J signature model separated ophthalmopathy from stable hyperthyroidism, with roughly 88% sensitivity and around 84% specificity in cross-validation and 80%/75% in testing. Sample size was not statistically predetermined, and investigators were not blinded to group allocation. During validation, the model predicted progression to ophthalmopathy a median of roughly 7.1 months ahead of onset, with roughly 65% sensitivity and less than 85% specificity. Most expanded thyroid clonotypes (frequency above 0.001) were also found in blood, which suggests that blood repertoires may mirror thyroid immune responses.

This receptor chain uses TRBV28 and TRBJ1-2, with the identity of the D gene unclear. This clonotype was sampled from a woman younger than 35 with Graves' hyperthyroidism. Specimen: blood. The CDR3 protein sequence reads: CASSLSDGYYGYTF. DNA sequence: TGTGCCAGCAGTTTATCCGACGGATACTATGGCTACACCTTC.